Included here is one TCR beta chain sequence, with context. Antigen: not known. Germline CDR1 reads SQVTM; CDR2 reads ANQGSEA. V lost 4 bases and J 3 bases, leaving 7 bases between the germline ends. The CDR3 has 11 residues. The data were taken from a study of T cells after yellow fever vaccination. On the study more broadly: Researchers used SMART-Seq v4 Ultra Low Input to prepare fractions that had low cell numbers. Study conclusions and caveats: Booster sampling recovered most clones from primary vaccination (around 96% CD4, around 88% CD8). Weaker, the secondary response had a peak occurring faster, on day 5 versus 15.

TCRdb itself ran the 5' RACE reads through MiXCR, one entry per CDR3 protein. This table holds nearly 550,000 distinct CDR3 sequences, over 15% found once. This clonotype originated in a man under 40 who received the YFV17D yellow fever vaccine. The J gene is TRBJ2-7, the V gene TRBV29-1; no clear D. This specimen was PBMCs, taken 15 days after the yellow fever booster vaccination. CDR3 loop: CSVAENYEQYF. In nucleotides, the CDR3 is TGCAGCGTTGCAGAAAACTACGAGCAGTACTTC.